This T cell receptor beta chain was captured by sequencing in a study of vaccination and CD4 T cells after COVID-19. As for the study in general: Cells were stimulated with overlapping spike peptide pools from SARS-CoV-2, HCoV-NL63, HCoV-OC43 and HCoV-229E.

Concerning this clonotype: The target antigen is unknown.

An Oncomine TCR Beta short-read assay was used to sequence the DNA from cultured CD4+ T cells. It was cultured CD4+ T cells from which genomic DNA was extracted. TCRdb re-called the PCR reads through MiXCR, storing one row per CDR3 protein. The table has some 5,000 distinct CDR3 sequences, about half seen once. Sample treatment: roughly nine-day PBMC culture with coronavirus spike peptide pools or control peptides (ViraFEST assay). Sequences were obtained from CD4+ T cells from blood, cultured in vitro. The TCR originated in a human donor who had recovered from COVID-19.

The CDR3 coding sequence is TGTGCCAGCAGCGACCAGGACAGTTGGAACGGAAACACCATATATTTT. As protein: CASSDQDSWNGNTIYF. The V and J genes are TRBV6-2 or TRBV6-3 and TRBJ1-3, with D possibly being TRBD1 (6 bases). The CDR3 is made up of 16 amino acids. CDR1 MNHEY and CDR2 SVGEGT come from the germline V gene. Trimming took 6 bases from V and 4 from J, leaving 19 bases between them.